This T cell receptor (beta chain) stems from a study of shared clonotypes between healthy human individuals. Produced via immunoSEQ multiplex PCR; TCRdb's table is partial and in-frame only. The table records approximately 500,000 clones, approximately 84% of them present only once. V gave up 11 bases and J gave up 4 bases; unmatched junction bases: 2. The CDR3 is 11 residues long. Germline CDR1 reads MNHNY; CDR2 reads SVGAGI (reference sequence). The material sequenced was PBMCs. The receptor was isolated from a woman aged 40 to 50 in good health. Some clones in this sample may be carry-over from other donors' samples. The chain joins TRBV6-6 to TRBJ2-7, with 10 bases identical to TRBD2. The CDR3, as DNA: TGTGCCTCTAGCGGGAGTTACGAGCAGTACTTC. This translates into CASSGSYEQYF.